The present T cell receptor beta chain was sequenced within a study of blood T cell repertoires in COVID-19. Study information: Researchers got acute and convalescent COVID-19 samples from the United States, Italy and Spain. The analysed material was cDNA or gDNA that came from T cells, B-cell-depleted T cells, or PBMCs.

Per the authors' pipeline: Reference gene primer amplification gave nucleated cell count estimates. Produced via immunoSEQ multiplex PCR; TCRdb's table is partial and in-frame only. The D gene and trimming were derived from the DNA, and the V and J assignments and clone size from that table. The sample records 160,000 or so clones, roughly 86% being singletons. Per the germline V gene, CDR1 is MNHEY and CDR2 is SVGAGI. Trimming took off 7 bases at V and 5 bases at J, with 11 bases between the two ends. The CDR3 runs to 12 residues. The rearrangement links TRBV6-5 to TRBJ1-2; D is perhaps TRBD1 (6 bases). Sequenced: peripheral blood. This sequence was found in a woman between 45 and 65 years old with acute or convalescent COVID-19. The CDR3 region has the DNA TGTGCCAGCACCCCACAGGGTTATGGCTACACCTTC. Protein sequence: CASTPQGYGYTF.